The rows below give T cell receptor beta chains drawn from one sample of a study of tumor-infiltrating lymphocytes in oesophageal squamous cell carcinoma. MiXCR, applied by TCRdb to the PCR reads, yields one record per CDR3 protein. The repertoire holds about 11,000 distinct CDR3 sequences, roughly 52% seen once, with under 20% in the top ten. The sample was esophageal tumor tissue. The receptors derive from a female donor with esophageal squamous cell carcinoma. Both conserved end residues are part of each CDR3. D genes are given only for firm matches. The size of a clone is reported for some rows only, either as once, few or many, or as a class for expanded clones.

cdr3_aa cdr3_nt cdr3_length v_call d_call j_call clone_size
CASSPGRGLNTGELYF TGTGCCAGCAGTCCCGGCCGGGGCTTGAACACCGGGGAGCTGTATTTT 16 TRBV7-9 - TRBJ2-3 -
CATSSTGYYGYTF TGTGCCACCAGTTCGACAGGGTACTATGGCTACACCTTC 13 TRBV24-1 TRBD1 TRBJ1-2 -
CASTRGGSTDTQYF TGTGCCAGCACCCGGGGCGGGAGCACAGATACGCAGTATTTT 14 TRBV6-1 - TRBJ2-3 -
CASSLNSGSYEQYF TGTGCCAGTAGTCTCAATTCAGGGTCGTACGAGCAGTACTTC 14 TRBV19 - TRBJ2-7 medium-sized
CASSSTRGGVTQYF TGTGCCAGCAGTTCGACCCGTGGGGGTGTGACCCAGTACTTC 14 TRBV7-9 - TRBJ2-5 -
CAIKDSQGYNEQFF TGTGCCATCAAGGACTCCCAAGGCTACAATGAGCAGTTCTTC 14 TRBV10-3 - TRBJ2-1 medium-sized
CASSLGDRYEQYF TGTGCCAGCAGCTTAGGGGACAGATACGAGCAGTACTTC 13 TRBV7-6 TRBD1 TRBJ2-7 few
CASSVRQGDQETQYF TGTGCCAGCAGCGTTCGACAGGGGGACCAAGAGACCCAGTACTTC 15 TRBV11-3 TRBD1 TRBJ2-5 -
CASTGSSDQETQYF TGTGCCAGCACAGGGTCCTCAGATCAAGAGACCCAGTACTTC 14 TRBV12-3/TRBV12-4 - TRBJ2-5 -
CASSPSNNEQFF TGTGCCAGCAGCCCGTCGAACAATGAGCAGTTCTTC 12 TRBV7-3 - TRBJ2-1 -
CASKSGGTYYEQYF TGTGCCAGCAAATCAGGGGGCACCTATTACGAGCAGTACTTC 14 TRBV6-6 TRBD1 TRBJ2-7 -
CASSPLLSSSEQFF TGTGCCAGCAGCCCACTTCTTTCTAGCTCTGAGCAGTTCTTC 14 TRBV7-3 - TRBJ2-1 -
CASSPGDRYGYTF TGCGCCAGCAGCCCCGGGGACAGGTATGGCTACACCTTC 13 TRBV5-1 TRBD1 TRBJ1-2 many
CASSSTMAYEQYF TGTGCCAGCAGCTCAACCATGGCCTACGAGCAGTACTTC 13 TRBV7-6 - TRBJ2-7 -
CASSLVGRASGANVLTF TGTGCCAGCAGCTTAGTAGGCAGGGCCTCTGGGGCCAACGTCCTGACTTTC 17 TRBV7-2 - TRBJ2-6 few
CASNDRGRETQYF TGTGCCAGCAACGACAGGGGGCGAGAGACCCAGTACTTC 13 TRBV7-3 TRBD1 TRBJ2-5 -
CASSLGWGQGYNEQFF TGTGCCAGCAGCTTAGGCTGGGGACAGGGATACAATGAGCAGTTCTTC 16 TRBV7-8 TRBD1 TRBJ2-1 large
CASSLASLGEQYF TGTGCCAGCAGCTTAGCCTCTCTCGGCGAGCAGTACTTC 13 TRBV7-6 - TRBJ2-7 few
CASSETGEGYEQYF TGTGCCAGCAGTGAAACGGGAGAGGGCTACGAGCAGTACTTC 14 TRBV6-1 - TRBJ2-7 -
CASSDGTEAFF TGTGCCAGCAGCGACGGAACTGAAGCTTTCTTT 11 TRBV7-3 - TRBJ1-1 -
CASSLGPAGETQYF TGTGCCAGCAGCTTAGGCCCGGCTGGGGAGACCCAGTACTTC 14 TRBV7-2 - TRBJ2-5 -
CASSRSFYEQYF TGTGCCAGCAGCCGCAGTTTCTACGAGCAGTACTTC 12 TRBV7-3 - TRBJ2-7 -
CASSLAGLAGGAADTQYF TGTGCCAGCAGCTTAGCTGGACTAGCGGGAGGTGCCGCAGATACGCAGTATTTT 18 TRBV11-1 TRBD2 TRBJ2-3 few
CASSTFRAGGLNEQFF TGTGCCAGCAGCACATTCAGGGCGGGAGGACTCAATGAGCAGTTTTTC 16 TRBV7-1 TRBD2 TRBJ2-3 -
CASSQVSLWGVYEQYF TGCGCCAGCAGCCAAGTGAGTCTATGGGGAGTCTACGAGCAGTACTTC 16 TRBV4-1 - TRBJ2-7 -
CASSWDRESEQFF TGTGCCAGCAGCTGGGACAGGGAAAGTGAGCAGTTCTTC 13 TRBV7-6 TRBD1 TRBJ2-1 -
CASSLAGGSYEQYF TGTGCCAGCAGCTTAGCGGGGGGATCCTACGAGCAGTACTTC 14 TRBV7-3 TRBD2 TRBJ2-7 once
CASNRLDSRDEQFF TGTGCCAGCAACCGACTGGACTCCCGAGATGAGCAGTTCTTC 14 TRBV7-8 - TRBJ2-1 -
CASSLSEEERDNEQFF TGTGCCAGCAGTTTATCGGAGGAGGAGAGGGACAATGAGCAGTTCTTC 16 TRBV27 - TRBJ2-1 -
CASSFSSGSREQYF TGTGCCAGCAGTTTTTCCAGCGGGAGTAGGGAGCAGTACTTC 14 TRBV27 TRBD2 TRBJ2-7 -
CASSVGWTVSTDTQYF TGTGCCAGCAGCGTAGGGTGGACAGTCAGCACAGATACGCAGTATTTT 16 TRBV7-3 - TRBJ2-3 few
CASSPTGTGANEQFF TGTGCCAGCAGCCCAACCGGGACAGGCGCGAATGAGCAGTTCTTC 15 TRBV7-2 TRBD1 TRBJ2-1 few
CASSLAPQGANTGELFF TGCGCCAGCAGCTTGGCGCCACAGGGGGCGAACACCGGGGAGCTGTTTTTT 17 TRBV5-1 TRBD1 TRBJ2-2 -
CASSLMFETQYF TGTGCCAGCAGCTTAATGTTCGAGACCCAGTACTTC 12 TRBV7-2 - TRBJ2-5 -
CASRSTQVNTEAFF TGTGCCAGCAGATCTACCCAAGTGAACACTGAAGCTTTCTTT 14 TRBV11-2 - TRBJ1-1 medium-sized
CASSYDAGGGNEQFF TGTGCCAGCAGTTACGACGCAGGGGGCGGGAATGAGCAGTTCTTC 15 TRBV6-6 TRBD1 TRBJ2-1 -
CASSLGTYEQYF TGTGCCAGCAGCTTAGGGACCTACGAGCAGTACTTC 12 TRBV11-2 - TRBJ2-7 -
CASSNQEAGTDTQYF TGTGCCAGCAGTAACCAGGAGGCCGGCACAGATACGCAGTATTTT 15 TRBV12-3/TRBV12-4 - TRBJ2-3 -
CASSASGRFTGELFF TGTGCCAGCAGTGCTAGCGGGCGTTTCACCGGGGAGCTGTTTTTT 15 TRBV27 TRBD2 TRBJ2-2 many